This record covers a single TCR beta chain. This clonotype occurred many times. This receptor's antigen is unknown. No base-level quality is on record; no much larger clone is a single base apart. This specimen belongs to a study of T cells in Graves' hyperthyroidism and ophthalmopathy (dated by TCRdb to between 2017 and 2020). Regarding the study in general: Peripheral blood was collected at initial diagnosis, before any treatment. Prospective prediction of ophthalmopathy was tested in an independent validation cohort of some 20 hyperthyroidism patients and 17 patients who later progressed to ophthalmopathy. A discovery cohort of about 96 patients, roughly 43 with Graves' ophthalmopathy and 57 with stable Graves' hyperthyroidism, was used to find distinguishing TCR V-J signatures. According to the paper, TCR Vbeta CDR3 sequencing was carried out on 135 peripheral blood samples, which came from under 50 ophthalmopathy, around 75 hyperthyroidism and around 17 progressor patients. After sampling, hyperthyroidism patients received methimazole starting at 30 mg daily, and ophthalmopathy patients received high-dose intravenous methylprednisolone. The 95 to 100 discovery patients were randomly divided into training and test sets at a 7:3 ratio. In several Graves' hyperthyroidism patients, the study also compared T-cell repertoires from thyroid tissue with T-cell repertoires from blood.

Between the V and J ends, shortened by 0 bases and 2 bases respectively, the junction contains 8 bases. CDR1 is given as SNHLY and CDR2 as FYNNEI, both from the germline V gene. The CDR3, from cysteine to phenylalanine, totals 15 residues. CDR3 DNA is the only sequence kept; it has 45 bases, read in frame from the first base. What the study reported, not specific to this receptor: Most expanded thyroid clonotypes (frequency above 0.001) were also found in blood, which suggests that blood repertoires may mirror thyroid immune responses. Sample size was not statistically predetermined, and blinding of investigators to group allocation was not performed. In validation, progression to ophthalmopathy was predicted by the model with roughly 71% sensitivity and under 85% specificity, a median of approximately 6.5 months before onset. A 13 V-J signature model separated ophthalmopathy from stable hyperthyroidism, with approximately 87% sensitivity and approximately 81% specificity in cross-validation and 80%/75% in testing.

Ophthalmopathy patients had moderately to severely active disease, Clinical Activity Score of at least 3, NOSPECS grade of at least 4, and duration under 3 months. The study excluded patients with uncontrolled infections, other autoimmune diseases, pregnancy or lactation. Diagnoses were established on the basis of clinical symptoms, serum thyroxine and TRAb, thyroid ultrasound, and orbital computed tomography. PBMCs were separated from roughly 10 ml of fresh peripheral blood using Ficoll-Paque density gradient centrifugation. Trizol reagent was used to extract total RNA, and RNA quality was then checked on an Agilent 2100 Bioanalyzer. TCR beta CDR3 regions were amplified from RNA transcripts. The TCR CDR3 was subjected to a first round of RT-PCR using the HTBI primer set and the Qiagen OneStep RT-PCR kit. A second multiplex PCR round built the libraries, followed by size selection and purification. Paired-end sequencing of the libraries was performed with 100 bp reads on an Illumina HiSeq2000. Under the source paper's analysis protocol: SOAPnuke was used to process the raw data, with reads discarded if the reads contained adapters or uncalled bases, had a mean Phred below 15, or lacked an exact constant-primer or identifier match. High-quality paired reads were merged with COPE v1.2.5, and unique nucleotide sequences were defined as clonotypes. Clonotypes were aligned to IMGT TRBV, TRBD and TRBJ reference segments using MiTCR v1.1. Only V-J combinations with frequency above 0.0001, covering 99.2% of repertoires, were analysed. A TCS score was defined as the ratio of F50 (clonal expansion) to E x V (chaos), with BLOSUM62-based TCRdist applied between CDR3 peptides within each V-J. Welch's t-statistics and random forest reduced 514 V-J features to 13, which were used in a naive Bayes classifier (R e1071). Clones were called with MiXCR by TCRdb after fastp trimmed the public reads at Q25, and only in-frame beta chains were retained. Rows with a matching CDR3 protein are joined into one entry that keeps the most common DNA and genes. The V and J calls reflect TCRdb's pipeline rather than the authors' work. The sample table lists 560,000 or so distinct CDR3 sequences, 20% of them with a count of one. Around 50% of the sample comes from the top ten.

The chain is assembled from TRBV2 and TRBJ2-1; TRBD1 could be the D gene, as 6 bases match. The TCR sequence derives from a man aged 35 to 55 with Graves' ophthalmopathy. The sample consisted of blood. The DNA is as follows: TGTGCCAGCAGTGAAGCGGGGGCAACCTACAATGAGCAGTTCTTC. Its product reads: CASSEAGATYNEQFF.